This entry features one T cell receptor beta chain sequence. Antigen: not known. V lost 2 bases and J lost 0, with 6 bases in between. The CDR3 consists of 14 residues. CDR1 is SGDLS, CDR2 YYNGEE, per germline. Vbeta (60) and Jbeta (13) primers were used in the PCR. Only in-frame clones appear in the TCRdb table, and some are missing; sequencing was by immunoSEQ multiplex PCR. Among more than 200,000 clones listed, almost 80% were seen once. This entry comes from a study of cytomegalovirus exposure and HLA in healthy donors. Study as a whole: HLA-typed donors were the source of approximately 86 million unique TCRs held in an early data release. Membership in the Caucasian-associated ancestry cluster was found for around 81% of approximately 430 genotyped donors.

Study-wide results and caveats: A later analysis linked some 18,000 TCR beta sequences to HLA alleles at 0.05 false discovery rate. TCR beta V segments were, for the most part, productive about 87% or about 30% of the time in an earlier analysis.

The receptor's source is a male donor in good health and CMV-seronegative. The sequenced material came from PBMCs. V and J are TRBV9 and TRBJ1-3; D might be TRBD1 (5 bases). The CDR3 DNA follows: TGTGCCAGCAGCGTGACAGACTCTGGAAACACCATATATTTT. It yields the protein CASSVTDSGNTIYF.